Below, 30 T cell receptor beta chains from the same sample are listed, as sequenced in a study of CD8+ T cells in alopecia areata. As for treatment: oral pan-JAK inhibitor, 5-10 mg twice daily. Following extraction, RNA underwent reverse transcription to cDNA, which served as the sequencing template. The method was immunoSEQ multiplex PCR; TCRdb's version includes in-frame clones alone and lacks a portion of them. The sample lists 110,000 or so clones, 45% to 65% occurring once. This specimen was CD4+ T cells sorted from blood, taken at week 24, from a patient treated with tofacitinib. Source of these receptors: a human donor with alopecia areata.

This clone was detected a few times. The chain carries TRBV29-1 and TRBJ1-2; D perhaps matches TRBD1 (6 bases). The CDR3 is made up of 13 amino acids. The V and J ends lost 6 bases and 2 bases respectively, with 13 bases between them. Germline loops: CDR1 SQVTM, CDR2 ANQGSEA. CDR3 nucleotides: TGCAGCGTCGACGGGGGGCTGAACTATGGCTACACCTTC. Amino acid sequence: CSVDGGLNYGYTF.

In its sample, this clone was seen a few times. One junction end disagrees with the germline gene, perhaps due to a read error. This rearrangement joins TRBV7-7 to TRBJ1-4; a weak D match, TRBD1 (5 bases). Per germline, CDR1 SSHAT and CDR2 FNYEAQ (reference sequence). CDR3 length: 13 amino acids. CDR3 sequence reads: CASSLERGEKLFF. The CDR3 nucleotides are TGTGCTAGCAGCTTAGAGAGGGGAGAAAAACTGTTTTTT.

For this clone: One end of the junction does not line up with germline, which may come from a read error. This chain joins TRBV5-6 and TRBJ2-5; TRBD2 is a possible D gene (5 bases). The CDR3 extends over 14 amino acids. Germline V lookup: CDR1 SGHDT, CDR2 YYEEEE. CDR3 sequence (DNA): TGTGCCAGCAGGTTGGGAGCCCAAGGCGAGACCCAGTACTTC. Translation: CASRLGAQGETQYF.

The chain uses TRBV10-3 and TRBJ2-1; the match to TRBD2 covers 10 bases. This CDR3 comprises 15 residues. Per the germline V gene, CDR1 is ENHRY and CDR2 is SYGVKD. The V and J ends lost 0 bases and 6 bases, in that order; junction bases with no gene match: 2. The CDR3 sequence is CAISESSGGANEQFF. As DNA, the CDR3 is TGTGCCATCAGTGAGTCCAGCGGGGGGGCCAATGAGCAGTTCTTC.

The gene calls are TRBV29-1 and TRBJ2-1; D possibly uses TRBD1 or TRBD2 (7 bases each). V lost 6 bases and J 9 bases, leaving 12 bases between the germline ends. Germline lookup yields CDR1 SQVTM and CDR2 ANQGSEA. This CDR3 region has 11 residues. CDR3 nucleotides: TGCAGCGTGTCCAGGGGGGGTGAGCAGTTCTTC. Amino acids: CSVSRGGEQFF.

The CDR3 reads CSVGRGTTNEKLFF. In DNA, the CDR3 is TGCAGCGTTGGGAGGGGCACTACTAATGAAAAACTGTTTTTT. The chain carries TRBV29-1 and TRBJ1-4; the D gene is possibly TRBD1 (5 bases). The length of the CDR3 is 14 residues. V was clipped by 4 bases and J by 2 bases, with 11 bases between them. Per germline, CDR1 SQVTM and CDR2 ANQGSEA.

This chain uses TRBV5-6 with TRBJ1-3, with 7 bases identical to TRBD1. After removal of 3 bases from V and 4 bases from J, the junction contained 4 bases not matched to a gene. The CDR3 length is 14 residues. Germline V gene sequence: CDR1 SGHDT, CDR2 YYEEEE. The CDR3 coding sequence is TGTGCCAGCAGCTGGAGGACAGGAGGAAACACCATATATTTT. Protein: CASSWRTGGNTIYF.

The chain joins TRBV5-1 to TRBJ2-3; 9 positions match TRBD2. The V gene end was trimmed by 1 base and the J gene end by 4 bases; junction bases not matched to a gene: 4. The germline gives CDR1 SGHRS, CDR2 YFSETQ. CDR3 length: 15 residues. The CDR3, as DNA: TGCGCCAGCAGCTTGCAAGCGGGGGGACCAGATACGCAGTATTTT. Its translation: CASSLQAGGPDTQYF.

This clone has just one count. The rearrangement uses TRBV6-5 and TRBJ1-5; tentatively, D is TRBD1 (5 bases). Germline CDR1 is MNHEY and CDR2 is SVGAGI. With 4 bases removed from V and 7 bases from J, the gap between germline ends came to 11 bases. The length of the CDR3 is 13 residues. The CDR3 here is CASSLGVGQPQHF. CDR3 sequence (DNA): TGTGCCAGCAGTTTGGGGGTTGGCCAGCCCCAGCATTTT.

The V gene is TRBV5-1, the J gene TRBJ2-3; a weak D match, TRBD2 (5 bases). V lost 4 bases and J 2 bases, leaving 14 bases between the germline ends. CDR1 SGHRS and CDR2 YFSETQ come from the germline V gene. CDR3 length equals 15 residues. The CDR3 sequence: CASSLGLLSTDTQYF. In DNA form, the CDR3 reads TGCGCCAGCAGCCTCGGACTCCTCTCCACAGATACGCAGTATTTT.

CDR3 sequence reads: CASSPRRGLAADNEQFF. As DNA, the CDR3 is TGTGCCAGCAGTCCAAGAAGAGGACTAGCGGCAGACAATGAGCAGTTCTTC. This rearrangement joins TRBV28 to TRBJ2-1, with TRBD2 matching over 10 bases. The CDR3 has 17 amino acids. Germline values: CDR1 MDHEN, CDR2 SYDVKM. V dropped 5 bases and J dropped 5; count of bases not matched to a gene: 12.

The chain joins TRBV25-1 to TRBJ2-7; 10 nucleotides align to TRBD1. Germline CDR1 MGHDK, CDR2 SYGVNS. The CDR3 consists of 14 residues. J was trimmed by 6 bases and V by 4 bases; bases with no gene match: 6. The CDR3 loop is CASSVGTGASEQYF. The CDR3, as DNA: TGTGCCAGCAGTGTTGGGACAGGGGCATCCGAGCAGTACTTC.

In this sample, this clone turned up a few times. V and J are TRBV25-1 and TRBJ2-7; TRBD1 matches 8 bases. J gave up 2 bases and V 8 bases, and 5 bases lay outside the gene matches. The CDR3 is 13 residues long. Germline assignment: CDR1 MGHDK and CDR2 SYGVNS. DNA of the CDR3: TGTGCCAGCCAACGACAGGGGACCTACGAGCAGTACTTC. As protein: CASQRQGTYEQYF.

The chain has TRBV4-1 and TRBJ1-4; D gene unclear. V was shortened by 4 bases and J by 1 base, with 10 bases between the two germline ends. The germline gives CDR1 MGHRA, CDR2 YSYEKL. The CDR3 contains 15 residues. The chain's CDR3 is CASSLTGLTNEKLFF. The CDR3 DNA follows: TGCGCCAGCAGCCTTACGGGGTTAACTAATGAAAAACTGTTTTTT.

This clone has a handful of counts. The V call is TRBV4-2, the J call TRBJ2-7, with D tentatively TRBD1 or TRBD2 (5 bases each). Germline V gene data show CDR1 as LGHNA and CDR2 as YNFKEQ. CDR3 length: 16 amino acids. The V gene lost 2 bases and the J gene lost 9 bases, with 23 bases spanning the gap. CDR3 nucleotide sequence: TGTGCCAGCAGCCAACATGCCGACAGCTCCCCTCGGGGGCAGTACTTC. It codes for CASSQHADSSPRGQYF.

The chain has TRBV7-2 and TRBJ2-5; 11 bases fit TRBD2. Unmatched junction bases numbered 4, after V lost 8 bases and J lost 2 bases. The CDR3 is 14 amino acids. The germline gives CDR1 SGHTA, CDR2 FQGNSA. CDR3 protein: CASGWTSGQETQYF. CDR3 DNA: TGTGCCAGCGGTTGGACTAGCGGGCAAGAGACCCAGTACTTC.

The chain links TRBV4-3 to TRBJ2-6; D gene uncertain. The V gene lost 3 bases and the J gene lost 0 bases, with 6 bases spanning the gap. CDR1 and CDR2 from the germline V gene are LGHNA and YSLEER. This CDR3 region has 15 residues. The CDR3 spells CASSQPGSGANVLTF. CDR3 DNA: TGCGCCAGCAGCCAGCCTGGCTCTGGGGCCAACGTCCTGACTTTC.

This clone turned up a few times. The chain combines TRBV30 with TRBJ2-7; D is possibly TRBD2 (5 bases). Germline V gives CDR1 GTSNPN, CDR2 SVGIG (reference sequence). Trimming removed 5 bases from V and 9 bases from J, with 11 bases in between. The CDR3 length is 10 residues. The CDR3 region is CAWGELRQYF. The CDR3 DNA reads as TGTGCCTGGGGGGAGTTAAGGCAGTACTTC.

This chain uses TRBV7-2 with TRBJ2-7; 10 bases are shared with TRBD1. The J segment lost 5 bases and the V segment lost 4 bases, leaving 5 bases of the junction unmatched. The CDR3 consists of 14 residues. The germline V gene has CDR1 SGHTA and CDR2 FQGNSA. The CDR3 spells CASSSRQGANEQYF. CDR3 DNA: TGTGCCAGCAGCTCTCGACAGGGGGCTAACGAGCAGTACTTC. Full variable domain (outside the CDR3, taken from reference TRBV7-2 and TRBJ2-7): GAGVSQSPSNKVTEKGKDVELRCDPISGHTALYWYRQSLGQGLEFLIYFQGNSAPDKSGLPSDRFSAERTGGSVSTLTIQRTQQEDSAVYLCASSSRQGANEQYFGPGTRLTVT.

The rearrangement links TRBV10-3 to TRBJ2-7; D not resolved. Per germline, CDR1 ENHRY and CDR2 SYGVKD. CDR3 length: 15 amino acids. Trimming removed 6 bases from V and 0 bases from J, with 15 bases in between. CDR3 amino acids: CAISPALGSSYEQYF. The CDR3 DNA is TGTGCCATCAGCCCTGCGCTAGGCAGCTCCTACGAGCAGTACTTC.

The chain carries TRBV15 and TRBJ2-4, with TRBD1 identical over 8 bases. This CDR3 region has 16 residues. Trimming took 4 bases from V and 4 from J; bases not matched to a gene: 9. Germline loops: CDR1 LNHNV, CDR2 YYDKDF (reference sequence). The CDR3 nucleotides read TGTGCCACCAGCACTCCGAGACAGGGGCAGAAAAACATTCAGTACTTC. This codes for CATSTPRQGQKNIQYF.

On this clone: The junction does not match germline at one end; this may be a read error. V gene TRBV7-7 combines with J gene TRBJ2-5; D unclear. CDR1 is SSHAT, CDR2 FNYEAQ, per germline (reference sequence). The CDR3 has 14 residues. The CDR3: CASSLEHTSETQYF. DNA of the CDR3: TGTGCTAGCAGCTTAGAACATACATCGGAGACCCAGTACTTC.

The chain employs TRBV6-6 and TRBJ1-2; the D gene is possibly TRBD1 (5 bases). Germline assignment: CDR1 MNHNY and CDR2 SVGAGI (reference sequence). The CDR3 is made up of 16 amino acids. V lost 4 bases and J 1 base, leaving 16 bases between the germline ends. The CDR3 sequence: CASSSPRTSSNYGYTF. The DNA for the CDR3 is TGTGCCAGCAGTTCGCCTCGGACAAGCAGTAACTATGGCTACACCTTC.

This sequence joins TRBV6-5 and TRBJ1-2, with a possible D match to TRBD1 (5 bases). CDR3 length equals 16 residues. V lost 0 bases to trimming and J lost 0 bases, with 11 bases between them. Germline values: CDR1 MNHEY, CDR2 SVGAGI. CDR3 residues: CASSYSTASANYGYTF. CDR3 bases: TGTGCCAGCAGTTACTCGACAGCCTCAGCTAACTATGGCTACACCTTC.

The chain is built from TRBV5-6 and TRBJ1-5; D unresolved. With 3 bases removed from V and 7 bases from J, the gap between germline ends came to 8 bases. The CDR3 is 12 amino acids. Germline V CDR1 and CDR2: SGHDT, YYEEEE. The CDR3 region is CASSSSGQPQHF. The CDR3 DNA reads TGTGCCAGCAGCTCCTCGGGGCAGCCCCAGCATTTT.

This sequence joins TRBV4-1 and TRBJ2-7, with 8 nucleotides matching TRBD2. Germline-derived CDR1 and CDR2 are MGHRA and YSYEKL. The length of the CDR3 is 18 residues. The V and J ends lost 1 base and 3 bases, in that order; junction bases with no gene match: 14. This CDR3 reads CASSQGLAQAGAIYEQYF. CDR3 nucleotides: TGCGCCAGCAGCCAAGGCCTTGCCCAAGCGGGGGCCATCTACGAGCAGTACTTC.

The V gene is TRBV5-4, the J gene TRBJ1-6; TRBD1 agrees at 7 bases. Germline CDR1 reads SGHNT; CDR2 reads YYREEE (reference sequence). J lost 5 bases, V lost 3 bases, and 5 bases had no gene match. The CDR3 sequence is 15 residues long. Here the CDR3 DNA reads TGTGCCAGCAGCTCCGGGACAGCTAATAATTCACCCCTCCACTTT. It yields the protein CASSSGTANNSPLHF.

The rearrangement joins TRBV18 to TRBJ2-7; tentatively, D is TRBD1 (5 bases). This CDR3 region has 12 residues. Germline CDR1 reads KGHSH; CDR2 reads LQKENI. V dropped 3 bases and J dropped 3 bases, with 6 bases sitting between them. CDR3 amino acids: CASSPDIYEQYF. CDR3 bases: TGTGCCAGCTCACCGGACATCTACGAGCAGTACTTC.

A single count supports this clone. CDR3 residues: CASSAALGAHRRYF. In nucleotides, the CDR3 is TGTGCCAGCAGCGCGGCCCTGGGAGCCCACCGACGTTACTTC. The chain combines TRBV9 with TRBJ2-4, with D perhaps matching TRBD2 (5 bases). This CDR3 contains 14 residues. V lost 3 bases and J lost 16, with 23 bases in between. CDR1 is SGDLS, CDR2 YYNGEE, per germline. Supplemented by reference TRBV9 and TRBJ2-4, the full variable domain reads DSGVTQTPKHLITATGQRVTLRCSPRSGDLSVYWYQQSLDQGLQFLIQYYNGEERAKGNILERFSAQQFPDLHSELNLSSLELGDSALYFCASSAALGAHRRYFGAGTRLSVL.

V is TRBV7-2 and J is TRBJ2-1; 7 bases fit TRBD1. The CDR3 has 12 amino acids. The V gene end was trimmed by 4 bases and the J gene end by 7 bases; junction bases not matched to a gene: 1. Germline CDR1 reads SGHTA; CDR2 reads FQGNSA. The CDR3 nucleotides are TGTGCCAGCAGCTACAGGGGAAATGAGCAGTTCTTC. Translation: CASSYRGNEQFF.